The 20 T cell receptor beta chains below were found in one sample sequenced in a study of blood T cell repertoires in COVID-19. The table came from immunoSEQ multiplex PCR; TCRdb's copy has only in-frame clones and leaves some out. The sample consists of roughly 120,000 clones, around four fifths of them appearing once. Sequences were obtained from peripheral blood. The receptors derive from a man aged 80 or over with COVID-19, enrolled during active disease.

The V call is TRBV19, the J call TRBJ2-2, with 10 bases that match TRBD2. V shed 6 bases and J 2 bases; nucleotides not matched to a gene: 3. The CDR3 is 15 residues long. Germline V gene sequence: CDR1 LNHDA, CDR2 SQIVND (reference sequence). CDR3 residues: CASSWTSGNTGELFF. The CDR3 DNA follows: TGTGCCAGTAGCTGGACTAGCGGAAACACCGGGGAGCTGTTTTTT.

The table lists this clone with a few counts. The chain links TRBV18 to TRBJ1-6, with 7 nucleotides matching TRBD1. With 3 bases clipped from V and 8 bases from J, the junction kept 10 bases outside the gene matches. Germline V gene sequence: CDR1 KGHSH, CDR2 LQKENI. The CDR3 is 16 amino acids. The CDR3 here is CASSPQNTGVDSPLHF. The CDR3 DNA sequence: TGTGCCAGCTCACCTCAAAATACAGGGGTTGATTCACCCCTCCACTTT. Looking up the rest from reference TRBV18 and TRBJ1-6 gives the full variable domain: NAGVMQNPRHLVRRRGQEARLRCSPMKGHSHVYWYRQLPEEGLKFMVYLQKENIIDESGMPKERFSAEFPKEGPSILRIQQVVRGDSAAYFCASSPQNTGVDSPLHFGNGTRLTVT.

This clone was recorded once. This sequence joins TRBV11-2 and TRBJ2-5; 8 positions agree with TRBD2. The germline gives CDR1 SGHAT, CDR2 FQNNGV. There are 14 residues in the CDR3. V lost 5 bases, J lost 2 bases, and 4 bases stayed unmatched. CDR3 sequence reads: CASSDASGQETQYF. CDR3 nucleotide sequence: TGTGCCAGCAGCGACGCTAGCGGGCAAGAGACCCAGTACTTC.

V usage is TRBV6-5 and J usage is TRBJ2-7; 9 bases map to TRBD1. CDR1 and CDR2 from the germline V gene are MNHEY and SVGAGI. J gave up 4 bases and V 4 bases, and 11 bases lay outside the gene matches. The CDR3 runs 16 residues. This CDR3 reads CASSSAQQGATYEQYF. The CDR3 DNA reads TGTGCCAGCAGTTCCGCCCAACAGGGGGCGACTTACGAGCAGTACTTC.

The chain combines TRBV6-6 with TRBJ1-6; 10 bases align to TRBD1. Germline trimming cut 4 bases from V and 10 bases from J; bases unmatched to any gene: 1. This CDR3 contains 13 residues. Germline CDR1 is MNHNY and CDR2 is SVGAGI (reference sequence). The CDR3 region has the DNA TGTGCCAGCAGTTCGACAGGGGGCTCACCCCTCCACTTT. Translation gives CASSSTGGSPLHF.

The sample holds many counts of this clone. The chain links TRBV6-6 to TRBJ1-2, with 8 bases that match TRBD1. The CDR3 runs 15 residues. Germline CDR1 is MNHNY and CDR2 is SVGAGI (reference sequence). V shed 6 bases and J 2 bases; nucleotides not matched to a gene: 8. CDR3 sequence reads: CASSPDRTGNYGYTF. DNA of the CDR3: TGTGCCAGCAGCCCGGACCGGACAGGGAACTATGGCTACACCTTC.

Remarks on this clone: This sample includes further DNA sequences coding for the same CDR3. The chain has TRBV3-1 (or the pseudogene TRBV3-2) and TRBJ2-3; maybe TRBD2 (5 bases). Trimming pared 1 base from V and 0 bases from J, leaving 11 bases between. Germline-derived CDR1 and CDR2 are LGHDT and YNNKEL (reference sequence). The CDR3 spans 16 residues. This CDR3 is CASSQGTARSTDTQYF. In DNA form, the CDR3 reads TGTGCCAGCAGCCAAGGGACTGCCCGTAGCACAGATACGCAGTATTTT.

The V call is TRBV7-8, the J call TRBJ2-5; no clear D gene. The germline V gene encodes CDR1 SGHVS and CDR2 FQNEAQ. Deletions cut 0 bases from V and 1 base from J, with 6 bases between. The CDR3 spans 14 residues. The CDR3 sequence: CASSLAASQETQYF. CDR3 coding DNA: TGTGCCAGCAGCTTAGCAGCATCCCAAGAGACCCAGTACTTC. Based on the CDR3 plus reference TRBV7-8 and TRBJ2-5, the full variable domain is GAGVSQSPRYKVAKRGQDVALRCDPISGHVSLFWYQQALGQGPEFLTYFQNEAQLDKSGLPSDRFFAERPEGSVSTLKIQRTQQEDSAVYLCASSLAASQETQYFGPGTRLLVL.

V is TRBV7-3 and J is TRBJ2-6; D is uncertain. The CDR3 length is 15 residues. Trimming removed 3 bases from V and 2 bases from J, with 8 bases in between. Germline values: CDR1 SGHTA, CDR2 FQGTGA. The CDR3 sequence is CASSFYSAGANVLTF. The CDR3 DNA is TGTGCCAGCAGCTTCTACTCTGCTGGGGCCAACGTCCTGACTTTC.

Here the CDR3 reads CSVFSGEQYF. The CDR3 DNA is TGCAGCGTCTTCTCAGGGGAGCAGTACTTC. V gene TRBV29-1 combines with J gene TRBJ2-7; weak D call: TRBD1 (5 bases). The CDR3 runs to 10 residues. Germline assignment: CDR1 SQVTM and CDR2 ANQGSEA. V was pared by 6 bases and J by 7 bases, with 10 bases between.

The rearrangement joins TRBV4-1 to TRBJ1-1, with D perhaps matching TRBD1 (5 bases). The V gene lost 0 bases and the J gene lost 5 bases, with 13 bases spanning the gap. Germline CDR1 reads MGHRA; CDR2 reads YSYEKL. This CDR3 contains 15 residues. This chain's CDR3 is CASSQELGRGTEAFF. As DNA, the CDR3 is TGCGCCAGCAGCCAAGAACTTGGGAGGGGAACTGAAGCTTTCTTT.

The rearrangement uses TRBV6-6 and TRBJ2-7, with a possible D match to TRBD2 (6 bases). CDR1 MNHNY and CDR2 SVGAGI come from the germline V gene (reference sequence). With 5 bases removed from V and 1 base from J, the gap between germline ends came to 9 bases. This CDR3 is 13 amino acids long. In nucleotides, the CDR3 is TGTGCCAGCAGTGCTAGCGTTTCCTACGAGCAGTACTTC. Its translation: CASSASVSYEQYF.

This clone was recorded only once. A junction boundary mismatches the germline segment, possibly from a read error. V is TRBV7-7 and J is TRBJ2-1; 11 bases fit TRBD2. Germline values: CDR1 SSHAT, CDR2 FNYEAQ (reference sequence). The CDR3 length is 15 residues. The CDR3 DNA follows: TGTGCTAGCAGCTCTCTAGCGGGAGGTGACAATGAGCAGTTCTTC. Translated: CASSSLAGGDNEQFF.

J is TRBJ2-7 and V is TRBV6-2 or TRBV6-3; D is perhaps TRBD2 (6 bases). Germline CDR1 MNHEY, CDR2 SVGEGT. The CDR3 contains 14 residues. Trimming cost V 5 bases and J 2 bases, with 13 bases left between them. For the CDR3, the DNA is TGTGCCAGCAGTCTTCTGGGAGGCCCCTACGAGCAGTACTTC. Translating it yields CASSLLGGPYEQYF.

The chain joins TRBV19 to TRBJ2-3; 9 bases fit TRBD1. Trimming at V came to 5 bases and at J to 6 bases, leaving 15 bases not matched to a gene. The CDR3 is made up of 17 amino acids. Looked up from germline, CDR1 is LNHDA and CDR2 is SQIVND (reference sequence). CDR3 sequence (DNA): TGTGCCAGTAGTTCAGGGACAGGGCCCGCCTCGGGGGATACGCAGTATTTT. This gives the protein CASSSGTGPASGDTQYF.

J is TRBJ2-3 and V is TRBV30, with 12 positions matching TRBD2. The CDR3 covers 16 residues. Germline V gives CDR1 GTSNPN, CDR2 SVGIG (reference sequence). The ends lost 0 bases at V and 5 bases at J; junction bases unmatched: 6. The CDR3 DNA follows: TGTGCCTGGAGTGTGCTAGCGGGAGGGCCTGGAGATACGCAGTATTTT. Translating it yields CAWSVLAGGPGDTQYF.

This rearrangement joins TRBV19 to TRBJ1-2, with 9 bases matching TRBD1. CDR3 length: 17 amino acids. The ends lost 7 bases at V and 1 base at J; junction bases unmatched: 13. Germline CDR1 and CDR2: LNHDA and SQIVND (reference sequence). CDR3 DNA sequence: TGTGCCAGTAACGCCCCCGGGACAGGGAGACTTAACTATGGCTACACCTTC. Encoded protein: CASNAPGTGRLNYGYTF.

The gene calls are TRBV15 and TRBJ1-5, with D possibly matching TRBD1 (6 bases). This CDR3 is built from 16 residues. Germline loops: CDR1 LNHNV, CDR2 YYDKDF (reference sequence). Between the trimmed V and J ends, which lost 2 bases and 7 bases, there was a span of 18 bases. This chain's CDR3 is CATSRSTNPGEQPQHF. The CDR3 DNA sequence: TGTGCCACCAGCAGAAGTACCAACCCAGGGGAACAGCCCCAGCATTTT.

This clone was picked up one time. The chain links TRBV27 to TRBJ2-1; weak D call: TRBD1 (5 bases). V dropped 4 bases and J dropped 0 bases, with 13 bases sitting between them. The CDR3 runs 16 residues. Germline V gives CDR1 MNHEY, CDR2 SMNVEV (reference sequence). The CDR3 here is CASSSLRGSSYNEQFF. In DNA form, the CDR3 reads TGTGCCAGCAGTTCCCTAAGGGGAAGCTCCTACAATGAGCAGTTCTTC.

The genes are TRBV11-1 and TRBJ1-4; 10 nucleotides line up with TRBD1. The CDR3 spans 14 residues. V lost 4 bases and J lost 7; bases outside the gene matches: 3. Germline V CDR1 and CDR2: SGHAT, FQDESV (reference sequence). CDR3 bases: TGTGCCAGCAGCTGGGGACAGGGGAGTGAAAAACTGTTTTTT. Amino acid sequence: CASSWGQGSEKLFF.